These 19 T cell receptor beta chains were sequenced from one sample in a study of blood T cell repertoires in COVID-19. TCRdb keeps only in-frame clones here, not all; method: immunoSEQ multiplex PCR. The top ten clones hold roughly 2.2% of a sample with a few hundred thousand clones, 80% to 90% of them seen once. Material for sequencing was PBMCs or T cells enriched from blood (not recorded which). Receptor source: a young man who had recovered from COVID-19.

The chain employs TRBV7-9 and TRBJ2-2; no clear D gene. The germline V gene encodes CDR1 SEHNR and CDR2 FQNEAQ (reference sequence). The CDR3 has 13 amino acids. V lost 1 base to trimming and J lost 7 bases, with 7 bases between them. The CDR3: CASSLGSSGELFF. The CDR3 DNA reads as TGTGCCAGCAGCTTAGGGTCTAGCGGGGAGCTGTTTTTT.

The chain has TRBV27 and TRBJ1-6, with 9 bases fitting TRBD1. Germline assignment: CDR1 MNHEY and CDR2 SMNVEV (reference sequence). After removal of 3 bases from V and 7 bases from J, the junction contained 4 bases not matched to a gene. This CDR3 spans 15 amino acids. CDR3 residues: CASSFRDRANSPLHF. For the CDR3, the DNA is TGTGCCAGCAGTTTTCGGGACAGGGCGAATTCACCCCTCCACTTT.

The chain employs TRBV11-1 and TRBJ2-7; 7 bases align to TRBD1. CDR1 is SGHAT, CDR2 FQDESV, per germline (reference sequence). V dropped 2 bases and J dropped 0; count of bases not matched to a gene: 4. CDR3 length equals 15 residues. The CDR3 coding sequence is TGTGCCAGCAGCTTATGGGACAGCTTCTCCTACGAGCAGTACTTC. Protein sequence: CASSLWDSFSYEQYF.

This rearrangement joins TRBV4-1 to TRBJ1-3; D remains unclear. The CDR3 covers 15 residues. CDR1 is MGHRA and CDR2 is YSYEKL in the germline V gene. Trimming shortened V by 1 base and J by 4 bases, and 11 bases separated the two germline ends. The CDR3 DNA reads TGCGCCAGCAGCCAAGTCGACAATGCCGGAAACACCATATATTTT. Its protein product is CASSQVDNAGNTIYF.

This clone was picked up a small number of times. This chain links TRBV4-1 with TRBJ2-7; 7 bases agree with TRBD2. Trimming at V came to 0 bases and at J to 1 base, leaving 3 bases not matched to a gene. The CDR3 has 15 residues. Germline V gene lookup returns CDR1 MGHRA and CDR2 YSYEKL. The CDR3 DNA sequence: TGCGCCAGCAGCCAAGAACTAGCGTCGTCCTACGAGCAGTACTTC. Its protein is CASSQELASSYEQYF.

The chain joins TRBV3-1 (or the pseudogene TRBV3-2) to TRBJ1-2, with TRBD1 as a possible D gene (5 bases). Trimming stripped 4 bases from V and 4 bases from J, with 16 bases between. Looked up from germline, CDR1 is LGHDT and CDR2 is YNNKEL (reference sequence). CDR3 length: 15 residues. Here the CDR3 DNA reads TGTGCCAGCAGCCCTAGTGTGGGGCGAGGCTATGGCTACACCTTC. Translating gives CASSPSVGRGYGYTF.

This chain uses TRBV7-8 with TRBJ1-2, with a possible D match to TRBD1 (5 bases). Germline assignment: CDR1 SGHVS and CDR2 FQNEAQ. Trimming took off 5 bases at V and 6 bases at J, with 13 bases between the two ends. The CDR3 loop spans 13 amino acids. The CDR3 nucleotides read TGTGCCAGCAGCACTCCTGGGGGGAATGGCTACACCTTC. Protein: CASSTPGGNGYTF.

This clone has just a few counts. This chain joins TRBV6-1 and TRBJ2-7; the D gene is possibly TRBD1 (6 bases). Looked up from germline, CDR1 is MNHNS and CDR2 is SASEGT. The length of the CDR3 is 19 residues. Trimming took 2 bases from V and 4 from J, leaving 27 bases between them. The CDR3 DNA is TGTGCCAGCAGTGAACGGGTGGGTGAGACAGGTCGTAAAGGGTACGAGCAGTACTTC. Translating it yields CASSERVGETGRKGYEQYF.

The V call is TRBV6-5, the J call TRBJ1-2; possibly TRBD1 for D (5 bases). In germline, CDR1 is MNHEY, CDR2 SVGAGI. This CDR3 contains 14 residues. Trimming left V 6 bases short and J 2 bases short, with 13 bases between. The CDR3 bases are TGTGCCAGCAGCCAGGGCCTCGCGAACTATGGCTACACCTTC. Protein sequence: CASSQGLANYGYTF.

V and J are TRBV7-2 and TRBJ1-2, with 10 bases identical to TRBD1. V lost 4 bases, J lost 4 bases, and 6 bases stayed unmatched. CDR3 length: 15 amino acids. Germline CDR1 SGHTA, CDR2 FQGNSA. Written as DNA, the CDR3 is TGTGCCAGCAGCTCCCGACAGGGGGCAGGCTATGGCTACACCTTC. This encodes CASSSRQGAGYGYTF.

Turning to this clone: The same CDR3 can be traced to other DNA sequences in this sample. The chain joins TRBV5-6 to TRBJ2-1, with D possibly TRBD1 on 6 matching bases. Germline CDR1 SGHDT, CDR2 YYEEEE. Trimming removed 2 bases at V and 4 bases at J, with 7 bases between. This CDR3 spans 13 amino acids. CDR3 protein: CASSFQGYNEQFF. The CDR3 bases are TGTGCCAGCAGCTTTCAGGGGTACAATGAGCAGTTCTTC.

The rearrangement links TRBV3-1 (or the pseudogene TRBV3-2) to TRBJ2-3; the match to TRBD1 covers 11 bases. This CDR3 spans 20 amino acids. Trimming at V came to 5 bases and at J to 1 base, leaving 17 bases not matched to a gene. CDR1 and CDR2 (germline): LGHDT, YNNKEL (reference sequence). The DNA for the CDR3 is TGTGCCAGCAGCTCACCCGGGGCGGACAGGGGGCATTCGGGCACAGATACGCAGTATTTT. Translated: CASSSPGADRGHSGTDTQYF.

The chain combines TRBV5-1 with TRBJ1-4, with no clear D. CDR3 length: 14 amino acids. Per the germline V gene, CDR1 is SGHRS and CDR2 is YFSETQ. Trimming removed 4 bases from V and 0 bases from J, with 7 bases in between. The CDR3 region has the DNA TGCGCCAGCAGCACGGGTGCAACTAATGAAAAACTGTTTTTT. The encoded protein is CASSTGATNEKLFF.

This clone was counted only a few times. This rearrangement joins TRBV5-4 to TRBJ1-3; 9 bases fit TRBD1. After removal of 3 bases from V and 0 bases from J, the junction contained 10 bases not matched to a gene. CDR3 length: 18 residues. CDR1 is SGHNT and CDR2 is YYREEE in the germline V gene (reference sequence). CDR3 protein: CASSSGQGRGGSGNTIYF. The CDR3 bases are TGTGCCAGCAGCTCGGGACAGGGTAGAGGAGGCTCTGGAAACACCATATATTTT. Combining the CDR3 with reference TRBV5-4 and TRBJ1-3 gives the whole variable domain ETGVTQSPTHLIKTRGQQVTLRCSSQSGHNTVSWYQQALGQGPQFIFQYYREEENGRGNFPPRFSGLQFPNYSSELNVNALELDDSALYLCASSSGQGRGGSGNTIYFGEGSWLTVV.

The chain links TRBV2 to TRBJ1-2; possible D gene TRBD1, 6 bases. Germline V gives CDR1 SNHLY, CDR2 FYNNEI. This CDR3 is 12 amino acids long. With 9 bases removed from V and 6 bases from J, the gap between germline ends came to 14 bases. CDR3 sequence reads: CASREQGDGYTF. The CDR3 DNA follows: TGTGCCAGTAGAGAACAGGGCGATGGCTACACCTTC.

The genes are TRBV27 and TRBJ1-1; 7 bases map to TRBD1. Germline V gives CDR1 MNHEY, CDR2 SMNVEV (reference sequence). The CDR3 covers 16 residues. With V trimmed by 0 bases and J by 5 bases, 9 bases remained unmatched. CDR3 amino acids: CASSLSGQTRWTEAFF. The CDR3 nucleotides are TGTGCCAGCAGTTTATCGGGACAGACAAGATGGACTGAAGCTTTCTTT.

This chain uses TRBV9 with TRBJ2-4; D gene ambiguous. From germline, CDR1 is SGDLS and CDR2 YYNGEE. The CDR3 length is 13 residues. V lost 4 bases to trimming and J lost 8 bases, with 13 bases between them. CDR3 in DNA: TGTGCCAGCAGCCCGAGTTTCCGTGACATTCAGTACTTC. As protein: CASSPSFRDIQYF.

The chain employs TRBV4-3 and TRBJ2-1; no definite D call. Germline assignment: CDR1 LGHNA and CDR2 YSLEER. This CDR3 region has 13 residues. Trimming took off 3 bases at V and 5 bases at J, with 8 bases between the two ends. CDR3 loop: CASSHKLDNEQFF. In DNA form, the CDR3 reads TGCGCCAGCAGCCACAAGCTGGACAATGAGCAGTTCTTC.

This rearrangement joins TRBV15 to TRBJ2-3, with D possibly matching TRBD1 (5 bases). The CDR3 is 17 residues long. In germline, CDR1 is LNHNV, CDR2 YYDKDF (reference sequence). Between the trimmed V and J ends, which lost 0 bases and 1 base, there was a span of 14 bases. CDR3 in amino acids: CATSRDLVGQGTDTQYF. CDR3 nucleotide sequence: TGTGCCACCAGCAGAGATCTCGTTGGACAAGGCACAGATACGCAGTATTTT.